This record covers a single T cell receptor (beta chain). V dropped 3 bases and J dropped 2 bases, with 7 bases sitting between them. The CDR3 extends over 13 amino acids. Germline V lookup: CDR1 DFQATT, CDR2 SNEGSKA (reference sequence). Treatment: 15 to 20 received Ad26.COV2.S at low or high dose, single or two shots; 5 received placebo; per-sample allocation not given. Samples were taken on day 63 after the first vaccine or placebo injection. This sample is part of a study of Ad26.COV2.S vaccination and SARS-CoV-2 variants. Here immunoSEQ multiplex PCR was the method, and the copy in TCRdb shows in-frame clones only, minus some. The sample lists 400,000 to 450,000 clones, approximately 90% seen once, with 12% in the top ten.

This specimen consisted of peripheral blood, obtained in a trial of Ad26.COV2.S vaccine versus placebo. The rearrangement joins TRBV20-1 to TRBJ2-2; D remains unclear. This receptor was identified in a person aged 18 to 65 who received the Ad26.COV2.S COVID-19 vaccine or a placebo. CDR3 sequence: CSASPRNTGELFF. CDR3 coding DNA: TGCAGTGCTAGTCCGAGAAACACCGGGGAGCTGTTTTTT.